The T cell receptor beta chain described here comes from a study of blood T cell repertoires in COVID-19 (dated by TCRdb to 2020 to 2022). Context from the whole study: Collaborator samples came from the United States, Italy and Spain and covered acute and convalescent phases of COVID-19. The prospective study material was composed of cDNA or gDNA derived from T cells, B-cell-depleted T cells, or PBMCs. Subjects who had been exposed to COVID-19, were actively infected with it, or had recovered from it provided the deeply sampled blood TCRbeta repertoires that made up the dataset. A freely available public database, intended as a resource for researchers studying the immune response to SARS-CoV-2, is where the repertoires were released. Samples came from the ongoing ImmuneRACE study (first 160 participants) plus 1,254 subjects from 6 global collaborators. A de-identified subject ID, COVID-19 status, age in years and sex were almost always included in the sample metadata. Where available, HLA class I and class II types were obtained from metadata supplied by the sample provider rather than from assay-based typing.

Results and caveats for the whole study, not just this receptor: How much clinical and demographic metadata was included differed by source and by participant, and the metadata was provided uncurated.

Concerning this clone itself: Its antigen is currently not known. No base-level quality is on record; no much larger clone is a single base apart.

A second Seattle source provided samples from volunteer blood donors who had recovered from COVID-19. Whole blood was collected in K2EDTA tubes by collaborating institutions according to the institutions' own protocols. Collaborator samples were shipped for TCRbeta analysis as frozen whole blood, isolated PBMCs, or DNA extracted from either sample type. The immunoSEQ Assay, a bias-controlled multiplex PCR, was used to amplify TCRbeta CDR3 regions from genomic DNA. The study's own analysis went as follows. The number of nucleated cells in each sample was estimated by amplification of reference gene primers within the assay. To quantify the absolute abundance of each unique TCRbeta CDR3 rearrangement, sequence reads were collapsed and filtered. For each sample, productive Simpson clonality was calculated as the square root of Simpson's diversity index over productive rearrangements. TCRdb carries this immuneACCESS record with in-frame sequences only. Its versions omit some clonotypes, under half of them owing to an unresolved V gene in the studies checked, with the rest unexplained. V, J and clone size derive from that table, while D and trimming were established from the DNA sequence. This sample comprises about 260,000 clones, 83% of them detected only once. The ten most abundant clones make up over 9% of the sample.

The CDR3 runs 21 residues from the cysteine to the phenylalanine. Only the CDR3 DNA is retained, 63 bases long and in frame from the first base. From a lookup of the germline V gene, CDR1 and CDR2 are LGHNA and YNFKEQ. V ends up 4 bases short and J 4 bases short, with an unmatched junction base count of 19. Sequencing was done on a sample of peripheral blood. This TCR was recovered from a woman in her fifties or sixties who had recovered from COVID-19. The V and J segments used are TRBV4-2 and TRBJ2-1; 13 nucleotides in the junction match TRBD2. CDR3 loop: CASSRINTPGLAGRAYNEQFF. The sequenced DNA is TGTGCCAGCAGCCGAATTAACACTCCGGGACTAGCGGGAAGGGCTTACAATGAGCAGTTCTTC.